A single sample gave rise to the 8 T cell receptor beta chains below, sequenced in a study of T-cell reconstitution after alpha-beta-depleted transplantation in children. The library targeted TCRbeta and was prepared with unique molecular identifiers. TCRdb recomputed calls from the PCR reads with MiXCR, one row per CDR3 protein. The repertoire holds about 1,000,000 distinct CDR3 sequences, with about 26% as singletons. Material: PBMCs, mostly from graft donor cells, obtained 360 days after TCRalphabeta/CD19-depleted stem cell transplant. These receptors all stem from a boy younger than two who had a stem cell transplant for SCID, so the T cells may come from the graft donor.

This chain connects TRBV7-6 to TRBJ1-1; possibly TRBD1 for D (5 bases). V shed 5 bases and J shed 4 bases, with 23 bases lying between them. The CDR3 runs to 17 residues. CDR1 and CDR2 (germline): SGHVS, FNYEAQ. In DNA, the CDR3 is TGTGCCAGCAGCCCCGAACCTAGAGGGGTTCTACCCACTGAAGCTTTCTTT. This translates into CASSPEPRGVLPTEAFF.

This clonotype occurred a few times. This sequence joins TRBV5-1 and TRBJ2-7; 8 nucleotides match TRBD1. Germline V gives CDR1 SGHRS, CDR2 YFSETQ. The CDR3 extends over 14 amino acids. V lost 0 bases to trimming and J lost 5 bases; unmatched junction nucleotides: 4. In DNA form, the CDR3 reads TGCGCCAGCAGCTTGGCAGGCAGGGGGCACGAGCAGTACTTC. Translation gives CASSLAGRGHEQYF.

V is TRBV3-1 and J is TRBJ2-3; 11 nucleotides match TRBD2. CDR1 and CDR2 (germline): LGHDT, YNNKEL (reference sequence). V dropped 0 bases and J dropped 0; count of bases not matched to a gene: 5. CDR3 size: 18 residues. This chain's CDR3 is CASSQDSSGGTSTDTQYF. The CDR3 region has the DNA TGTGCCAGCAGCCAAGACTCTAGCGGGGGGACGAGCACAGATACGCAGTATTTT.

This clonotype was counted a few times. The CDR3 sequence: CASSPERSSYNEQFF. The CDR3 DNA sequence: TGTGCCAGCAGTCCAGAGCGGAGCTCCTACAATGAGCAGTTCTTC. The V and J genes are TRBV2 and TRBJ2-1; a possible D gene is TRBD2 (5 bases). This CDR3 comprises 15 residues. Germline V gives CDR1 SNHLY, CDR2 FYNNEI. V was clipped by 5 bases and J by 0 bases, with 11 bases between them.

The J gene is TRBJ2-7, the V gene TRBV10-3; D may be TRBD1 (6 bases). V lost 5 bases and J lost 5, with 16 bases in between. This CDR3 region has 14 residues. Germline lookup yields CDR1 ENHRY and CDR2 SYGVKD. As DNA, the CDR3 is TGTGCCATCAGTCTCCAACAGGGTGGCGACGAGCAGTACTTC. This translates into CAISLQQGGDEQYF.

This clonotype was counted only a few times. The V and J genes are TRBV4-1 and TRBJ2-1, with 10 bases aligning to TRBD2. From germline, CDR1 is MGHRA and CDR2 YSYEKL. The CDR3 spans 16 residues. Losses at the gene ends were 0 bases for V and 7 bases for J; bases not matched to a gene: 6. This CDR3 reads CASSQDRRTSGNEQFF. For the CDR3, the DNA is TGCGCCAGCAGCCAAGATCGCCGGACTAGCGGTAATGAGCAGTTCTTC.

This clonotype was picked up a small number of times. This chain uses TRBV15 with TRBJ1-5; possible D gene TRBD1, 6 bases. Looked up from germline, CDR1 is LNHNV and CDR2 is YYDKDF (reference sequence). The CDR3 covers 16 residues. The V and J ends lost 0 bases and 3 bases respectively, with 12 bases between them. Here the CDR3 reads CATSRDVGGTNQPQHF. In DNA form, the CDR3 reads TGTGCCACCAGCAGAGATGTAGGGGGGACCAATCAGCCCCAGCATTTT.

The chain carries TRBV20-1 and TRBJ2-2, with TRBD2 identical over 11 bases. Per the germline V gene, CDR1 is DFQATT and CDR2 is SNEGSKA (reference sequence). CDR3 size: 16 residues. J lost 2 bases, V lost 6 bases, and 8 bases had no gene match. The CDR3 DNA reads TGCAGTGCGACTACTAGCGGGGGATCTAACACCGGGGAGCTGTTTTTT. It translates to CSATTSGGSNTGELFF.